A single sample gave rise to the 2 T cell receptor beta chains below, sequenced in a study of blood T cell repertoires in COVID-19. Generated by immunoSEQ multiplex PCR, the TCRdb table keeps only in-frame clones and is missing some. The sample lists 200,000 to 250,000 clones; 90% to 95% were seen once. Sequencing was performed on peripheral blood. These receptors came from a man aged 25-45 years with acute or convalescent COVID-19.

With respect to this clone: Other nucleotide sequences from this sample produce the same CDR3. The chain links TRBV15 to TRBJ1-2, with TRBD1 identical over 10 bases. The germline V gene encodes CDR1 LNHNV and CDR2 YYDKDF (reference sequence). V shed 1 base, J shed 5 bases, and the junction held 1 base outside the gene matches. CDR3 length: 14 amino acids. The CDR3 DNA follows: TGTGCCACCAGCAGAGCGGGACAGGGGTATGGCTACACCTTC. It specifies CATSRAGQGYGYTF.

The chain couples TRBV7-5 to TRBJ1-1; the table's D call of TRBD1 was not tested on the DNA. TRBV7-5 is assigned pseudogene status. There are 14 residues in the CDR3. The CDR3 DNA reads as TGTGCCAGAAGCTTAGCCAGCCCAGGCACTGAAGCTTTCTTT. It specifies CARSLASPGTEAFF.